What follows are 26 T cell receptor beta chains derived from one specimen sequenced in a study of T-cell reconstitution after alpha-beta-depleted transplantation in children (dated by TCRdb to about 2016). The sample's treatment or condition label, decoded: allogeneic hematopoietic cell transplantation with graft depleted of TCRalphabeta T cells and CD19 B cells. The method behind the library was PCR. Instrument used: Illumina HiSeq 2500. TCR libraries were prepared with molecular barcoding, using unique molecular identifiers to normalize TCRbeta repertoire quantification. The public reads were run again by TCRdb, first through fastp at Q25 and then through MiXCR, and only productive beta chains were kept. Here each entry gathers all rows of one CDR3 protein and keeps the most common genes and DNA. The sample profile shows hundreds of thousands of distinct CDR3 sequences; around a tenth of them were found once. The ten largest clones capture about 25% of the sample.

Sequences were derived from peripheral blood, sampled 180 days after TCRalphabeta/CD19-depleted stem cell transplant. Every receptor here comes from a male patient under 10 years old who had a stem cell transplant for chronic granulomatous disease, so the T cells may come from the graft donor.

This clonotype was recorded at least ten times. This sequence joins TRBV5-1 and TRBJ2-3; no reliable D call. Germline lookup yields CDR1 SGHRS and CDR2 YFSETQ. This CDR3 comprises 14 residues. V lost 3 bases to trimming and J lost 0 bases, with 8 bases between them. The chain's CDR3 is CASSSSSSTDTQYF. The CDR3 nucleotides read TGCGCCAGCAGCTCCTCCTCCAGCACAGATACGCAGTATTTT.

The V and J genes are TRBV19 and TRBJ1-5, with 8 bases aligning to TRBD1. The CDR3 extends over 14 amino acids. Germline V CDR1 and CDR2: LNHDA, SQIVND (reference sequence). V lost 4 bases and J lost 7; bases outside the gene matches: 6. The CDR3 coding sequence is TGTGCCAGTAGTACGACAGGGGCCCGACAGCCCCAGCATTTT. It specifies CASSTTGARQPQHF.

In this sample, this clonotype turned up many times. The chain uses TRBV5-6 and TRBJ2-4; tentatively, D is TRBD2 (5 bases). Looked up from germline, CDR1 is SGHDT and CDR2 is YYEEEE. Trimming removed 5 bases from V and 0 bases from J, with 12 bases in between. The CDR3 length is 15 residues. The CDR3 bases are TGTGCCAGCAGTGCGCGGGCGGGAGCCAAAAACATTCAGTACTTC. Its translation: CASSARAGAKNIQYF.

This clonotype was observed many times. The chain carries TRBV19 and TRBJ2-2; D unclear. The CDR3 totals 14 residues. V lost 4 bases, J lost 2 bases, and 8 bases lay in between. Germline V CDR1 and CDR2: LNHDA, SQIVND (reference sequence). CDR3: CASSTSSNTGELFF. CDR3 coding DNA: TGTGCCAGTAGTACCTCAAGTAACACCGGGGAGCTGTTTTTT.

This clonotype was found many times. J is TRBJ1-4 and V is TRBV21-1. TRBV21-1 is a pseudogene. The CDR3 runs to 14 residues. In nucleotides, the CDR3 is TGTGCCAGCAGCAAAGAGCTGCGAAATGAAAAACTGTTTTTT. It codes for CASSKELRNEKLFF.

This clonotype was recorded many times. The gene calls are TRBV4-3 and TRBJ2-7; D might be TRBD2 (6 bases). Germline CDR1 is LGHNA and CDR2 is YSLEER. V was clipped by 0 bases and J by 3 bases, with 6 bases between them. The CDR3 has 13 residues. The CDR3 spells CASSQDSGYEQYF. As DNA, the CDR3 is TGCGCCAGCAGCCAAGATAGCGGCTACGAGCAGTACTTC.

The table lists this clonotype with many counts. Here the CDR3 reads CASRLTSGRNTGELFF. As DNA, the CDR3 is TGTGCCAGCAGACTAACTAGCGGCCGGAACACCGGGGAGCTGTTTTTT. This chain connects TRBV6-2 or TRBV6-3 to TRBJ2-2; 8 positions agree with TRBD2. This CDR3 is built from 16 residues. Germline CDR1 is MNHEY and CDR2 is SVGEGT. The V segment lost 6 bases and the J segment 1 base; nucleotides outside the gene matches: 7.

This clonotype was seen repeatedly, ten times or more. J is TRBJ2-5 and V is TRBV18, with D possibly being TRBD2 (6 bases). The V and J ends lost 6 bases and 2 bases respectively, with 10 bases between them. The CDR3 loop spans 13 amino acids. Germline CDR1 KGHSH, CDR2 LQKENI. The CDR3 sequence: CASSRREQETQYF. CDR3 nucleotides: TGTGCCAGCTCCCGCCGGGAGCAAGAGACCCAGTACTTC. Combining the CDR3 with reference TRBV18 and TRBJ2-5 gives the whole variable domain NAGVMQNPRHLVRRRGQEARLRCSPMKGHSHVYWYRQLPEEGLKFMVYLQKENIIDESGMPKERFSAEFPKEGPSILRIQQVVRGDSAAYFCASSRREQETQYFGPGTRLLVL.

This clonotype was counted many times. In nucleotides, the CDR3 is TGTGCCAGCATTATGCCGGGGAGCGGGACTGAAGCTTTCTTT. Its protein is CASIMPGSGTEAFF. This sequence joins TRBV5-5 and TRBJ1-1; unclear D gene. Trimming removed 6 bases at V and 5 bases at J, with 17 bases between. CDR1 is SGHKS and CDR2 is YYEKEE in the germline V gene (reference sequence). CDR3 length: 14 amino acids. Complete variable domain (other parts from reference TRBV5-5 and TRBJ1-1): DAGVTQSPTHLIKTRGQQVTLRCSPISGHKSVSWYQQVLGQGPQFIFQYYEKEERGRGNFPDRFSARQFPNYSSELNVNALLLGDSALYLCASIMPGSGTEAFFGQGTRLTVV.

In its sample, this clonotype was seen a few times. CDR3 sequence (DNA): TGTGCCAGCAGCATTAGCGACACTGAAGCTTTCTTT. Residues: CASSISDTEAFF. The gene calls are TRBV7-9 and TRBJ1-1; no definite D call. From germline, CDR1 is SEHNR and CDR2 FQNEAQ (reference sequence). The CDR3 length is 12 residues. V was clipped by 5 bases and J by 3 bases, with 7 bases between them.

This clonotype was seen many times. This chain joins TRBV18 and TRBJ2-1, with 8 bases lining up with TRBD2. V was pared by 3 bases and J by 9 bases, with 7 bases of the junction left unmatched. The CDR3 has 14 residues. Germline V gene sequence: CDR1 KGHSH, CDR2 LQKENI. In DNA, the CDR3 is TGTGCCAGCTCACCTTTCCAGCGGGAGACTGAGCAGTTCTTC. This sequence encodes CASSPFQRETEQFF.

The table lists this clonotype with many counts. The CDR3: CASSLALVNTEAFF. CDR3 DNA sequence: TGCGCCAGCAGCTTGGCCCTAGTGAACACTGAAGCTTTCTTT. This sequence joins TRBV5-1 and TRBJ1-1; D is unresolved. The germline CDR1 and CDR2 sequences are SGHRS and YFSETQ. The CDR3 sequence is 14 residues long. V lost 0 bases, J lost 0 bases, and 6 bases lay in between.

This clonotype was seen at least ten times. This chain links TRBV11-1 with TRBJ2-6, with D perhaps matching TRBD1 (5 bases). Germline values: CDR1 SGHAT, CDR2 FQDESV (reference sequence). CDR3 size: 13 residues. Trimming removed 8 bases at V and 0 bases at J, with 5 bases between. This CDR3 is CASQGSGANVLTF. CDR3 nucleotides: TGTGCCAGCCAGGGCTCTGGGGCCAACGTCCTGACTTTC.

V usage is TRBV4-1 and J usage is TRBJ1-2; 9 nucleotides agree with TRBD1. Per the germline V gene, CDR1 is MGHRA and CDR2 is YSYEKL. The CDR3 is 17 amino acids. After removal of 2 bases from V and 6 bases from J, the junction contained 13 bases not matched to a gene. Here the CDR3 reads CASSQTLPGQGSNGYTF. The DNA for the CDR3 is TGCGCCAGCAGCCAAACTCTCCCCGGACAGGGGAGTAATGGCTACACCTTC.

This clonotype came up many times. The V call is TRBV20-1, the J call TRBJ2-7; 9 bases map to TRBD2. Unmatched junction bases numbered 6, after V lost 0 bases and J lost 3 bases. The CDR3 spans 15 residues. Germline values: CDR1 DFQATT, CDR2 SNEGSKA (reference sequence). The CDR3 DNA reads TGCAGTGCTAGAGATGAGGTAGCGGGAGACTACGAGCAGTACTTC. Translation gives CSARDEVAGDYEQYF.

This clonotype was recorded many times. This chain connects TRBV20-1 to TRBJ2-1; possible D gene TRBD1, 6 bases. The germline V and J ends were trimmed by 6 bases and 7 bases, with 16 bases remaining between them. Germline V gene data show CDR1 as DFQATT and CDR2 as SNEGSKA (reference sequence). This CDR3 contains 13 residues. CDR3 sequence: CSALKQGRNEQFF. The CDR3 coding sequence is TGCAGTGCCCTGAAACAGGGACGAAATGAGCAGTTCTTC.

In its sample, this clonotype was seen many times. The CDR3 sequence is CASSLDIGRMNTEAFF. CDR3 coding DNA: TGCGCCAGCAGCTTGGATATCGGACGGATGAACACTGAAGCTTTCTTT. This sequence joins TRBV5-1 and TRBJ1-1, with D unclear. Per the germline V gene, CDR1 is SGHRS and CDR2 is YFSETQ. The V gene lost 0 bases and the J gene lost 0 bases, with 12 bases spanning the gap. This CDR3 comprises 16 residues. The variable domain in full, with the rest retrieved from reference TRBV5-1 and TRBJ1-1, is KAGVTQTPRYLIKTRGQQVTLSCSPISGHRSVSWYQQTPGQGLQFLFEYFSETQRNKGNFPGRFSGRQFSNSRSEMNVSTLELGDSALYLCASSLDIGRMNTEAFFGQGTRLTVV.

This clonotype was recorded at least ten times. The rearrangement joins TRBV7-2 to TRBJ2-3, with 10 bases that match TRBD2. The CDR3 spans 14 residues. V lost 3 bases and J lost 6; bases outside the gene matches: 3. Germline lookup yields CDR1 SGHTA and CDR2 FQGNSA. CDR3: CASSFRGLADTQYF. CDR3 DNA: TGTGCCAGCAGCTTTAGGGGACTAGCGGATACGCAGTATTTT.

This clonotype has at least ten counts. V usage is TRBV6-5 and J usage is TRBJ2-2; unclear D gene. CDR1 is MNHEY and CDR2 is SVGAGI in the germline V gene. Trimming stripped 3 bases from V and 7 bases from J, with 6 bases between. The CDR3 spans 12 residues. The CDR3 DNA reads as TGTGCCAGCAGTTATGCAGGCGGGGAGCTGTTTTTT. It translates to CASSYAGGELFF.

This clonotype was seen ten or more times. The chain recombines TRBV12-3 or TRBV12-4 with TRBJ2-7, with 9 bases fitting TRBD1. Trimming at V came to 6 bases and at J to 3 bases, leaving 6 bases not matched to a gene. The CDR3 consists of 14 residues. CDR3 sequence reads: CASSKDRGNYEQYF. The DNA for the CDR3 is TGTGCCAGCAGCAAGGACAGGGGCAACTACGAGCAGTACTTC.

This clonotype was counted many times. The chain recombines TRBV25-1 with TRBJ1-2, with D possibly matching TRBD1 (6 bases). The V gene lost 3 bases and the J gene lost 4 bases, with 18 bases spanning the gap. This CDR3 comprises 16 residues. The germline V gene encodes CDR1 MGHDK and CDR2 SYGVNS. The CDR3: CASSDLGRGRSYGYTF. CDR3 coding DNA: TGTGCCAGCAGTGATCTCGGCAGGGGAAGATCCTATGGCTACACCTTC.

This clonotype was found many times. The chain couples TRBV2 to TRBJ2-2; the match to TRBD2 covers 14 bases. V lost 6 bases, J lost 6 bases, and 3 bases stayed unmatched. The germline CDR1 and CDR2 sequences are SNHLY and FYNNEI. The CDR3 extends over 15 amino acids. CDR3 in amino acids: CASRGLAGGPGELFF. The CDR3 bases are TGTGCCAGCAGAGGACTAGCGGGGGGACCCGGGGAGCTGTTTTTT.

This clonotype occurred many times. CDR3 sequence reads: CASSQVGYRTEQETQYF. The CDR3 coding sequence is TGTGCCAGCAGCCAAGTAGGTTACCGGACAGAGCAAGAGACCCAGTACTTC. J is TRBJ2-5 and V is TRBV4-2, with D perhaps TRBD1 (6 bases). This CDR3 region has 17 residues. Germline V CDR1 and CDR2: LGHNA, YNFKEQ. Trimming took off 1 base at V and 2 bases at J, with 17 bases between the two ends.

This clonotype has at least ten counts. V usage is TRBV9 and J usage is TRBJ2-3, with D unresolved. CDR3 length: 15 amino acids. Trimming left V 0 bases short and J 6 bases short, with 14 bases between. Germline values: CDR1 SGDLS, CDR2 YYNGEE. The CDR3 is CASSVASSAADTQYF. The CDR3 DNA reads as TGTGCCAGCAGCGTAGCTTCGTCGGCGGCGGATACGCAGTATTTT.

This clonotype was counted ten times or more. This chain joins TRBV29-1 and TRBJ1-1; TRBD1 matches at 9 bases. The CDR3 covers 14 residues. Germline lookup yields CDR1 SQVTM and CDR2 ANQGSEA. The V segment lost 4 bases and the J segment 3 bases; nucleotides outside the gene matches: 6. The CDR3 loop is CSVGTGAWDTEAFF. The CDR3 nucleotides are TGCAGCGTTGGGACAGGGGCTTGGGACACTGAAGCTTTCTTT.

Many counts were recorded for this clonotype. The V and J genes are TRBV29-1 and TRBJ2-5; 11 bases line up with TRBD1. The CDR3 runs to 16 residues. The J segment lost 4 bases and the V segment lost 1 base, leaving 8 bases of the junction unmatched. Germline V lookup: CDR1 SQVTM, CDR2 ANQGSEA. The CDR3 bases are TGCAGCGTTGAAGTGAGAGGACAGGGGGCTGGAGAGACCCAGTACTTC. Protein product: CSVEVRGQGAGETQYF.